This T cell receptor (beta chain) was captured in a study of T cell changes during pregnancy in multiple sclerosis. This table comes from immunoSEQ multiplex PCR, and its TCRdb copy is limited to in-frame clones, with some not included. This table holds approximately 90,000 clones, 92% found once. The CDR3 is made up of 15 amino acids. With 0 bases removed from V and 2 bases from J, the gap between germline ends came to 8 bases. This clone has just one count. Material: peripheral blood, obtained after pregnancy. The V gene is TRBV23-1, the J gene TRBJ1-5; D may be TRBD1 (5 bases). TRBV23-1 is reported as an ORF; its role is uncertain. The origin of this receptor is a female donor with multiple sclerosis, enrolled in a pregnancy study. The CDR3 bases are TGCGCCAGCAGTCAATCCCGGGGGGGCAATCAGCCCCAGCATTTT. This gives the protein CASSQSRGGNQPQHF.